These 25 T cell receptor beta chains originate from one sample sequenced in a study of CD8 T cells in ankylosing spondylitis. These receptors are not linked to any known antigen. Findings and caveats of the study: What seemed typical of ankylosing spondylitis blood was a TCR beta motif built from about 8 highly homologous variants.

One entry per CDR3 protein, called by TCRdb with MiXCR from the 5' RACE reads. The sample records 350,000 to 450,000 distinct CDR3 sequences, 26% being singletons. Sequencing input: blood, either unsorted or a sorted T cell fraction (not recorded which). The receptors originated from a male donor with ankylosing spondylitis.

This clonotype was seen a handful of times. This sequence joins TRBV24-1 and TRBJ2-7; 11 bases agree with TRBD2. Germline-derived CDR1 and CDR2 are KGHDR and SFDVKD. This CDR3 is 17 amino acids long. V shed 4 bases, J shed 2 bases, and the junction held 9 bases outside the gene matches. The CDR3 is CATSDSRLAGKPYEQYF. DNA of the CDR3: TGTGCCACCAGTGACTCTAGACTAGCGGGGAAACCCTACGAGCAGTACTTC.

This clonotype was picked up a small number of times. This CDR3 reads CASSYGTGGYNQPQHF. In DNA, the CDR3 is TGTGCCAGCAGCTACGGGACAGGGGGATACAATCAGCCCCAGCATTTT. J is TRBJ1-5 and V is TRBV7-2, with TRBD1 matching over 11 bases. Germline V gene lookup returns CDR1 SGHTA and CDR2 FQGNSA. The CDR3 extends over 16 amino acids. V lost 4 bases to trimming and J lost 3 bases; unmatched junction nucleotides: 5.

The V gene is TRBV6-1, the J gene TRBJ2-1, with 10 bases aligning to TRBD2. Germline V gives CDR1 MNHNS, CDR2 SASEGT. Germline trimming cut 4 bases from V and 3 bases from J; bases unmatched to any gene: 6. This CDR3 contains 16 residues. CDR3 region: CASSVRLAGFYNEQFF. The CDR3, as DNA: TGTGCCAGCAGTGTAAGACTAGCGGGCTTCTACAATGAGCAGTTCTTC.

The CDR3 DNA reads TGTGCCACCACCGCCGACAGAAACACTGAAGCTTTCTTT. Translated: CATTADRNTEAFF. This rearrangement joins TRBV24-1 to TRBJ1-1; D perhaps matches TRBD1 (5 bases). The V end was cut by 8 bases, the J end by 2 bases, with 11 bases between. Germline loops: CDR1 KGHDR, CDR2 SFDVKD. The length of the CDR3 is 13 residues.

Ten or more counts support this clonotype. The chain employs TRBV20-1 and TRBJ2-7, with TRBD2 identical over 10 bases. Germline V gene lookup returns CDR1 DFQATT and CDR2 SNEGSKA (reference sequence). CDR3 size: 14 residues. Trimming cost V 0 bases and J 3 bases; bases outside gene matches: 2. CDR3 sequence: CSARDPSGSYEQYF. The CDR3 nucleotides read TGCAGTGCTAGAGACCCTAGCGGGAGCTACGAGCAGTACTTC.

This clonotype was counted ten times or more. The chain joins TRBV3-1 to TRBJ2-1; D gene ambiguous. Germline V gives CDR1 LGHDT, CDR2 YNNKEL (reference sequence). With 0 bases removed from V and 0 bases from J, the gap between germline ends came to 9 bases. The CDR3 contains 16 residues. The CDR3 region is CASSQDGASSYNEQFF. CDR3 coding DNA: TGTGCCAGCAGCCAAGACGGCGCTAGCTCCTACAATGAGCAGTTCTTC.

The V call is TRBV5-6, the J call TRBJ2-1; D call uncertain. V lost 0 bases and J 2 bases, leaving 6 bases between the germline ends. Germline CDR1 reads SGHDT; CDR2 reads YYEEEE. The CDR3 loop spans 14 amino acids. The CDR3 reads CASSLVGAYNEQFF. Here the CDR3 DNA reads TGTGCCAGCAGCTTGGTTGGCGCCTACAATGAGCAGTTCTTC. Supplemented by reference TRBV5-6 and TRBJ2-1, the full variable domain reads DAGVTQSPTHLIKTRGQQVTLRCSPKSGHDTVSWYQQALGQGPQFIFQYYEEEERQRGNFPDRFSGHQFPNYSSELNVNALLLGDSALYLCASSLVGAYNEQFFGPGTRLTVL.

The V call is TRBV7-2, the J call TRBJ1-1; D is perhaps TRBD1 (6 bases). The CDR3 has 16 residues. The ends were cut back, 3 bases at V and 0 bases at J, with 14 bases in the middle. The germline gives CDR1 SGHTA, CDR2 FQGNSA. CDR3 loop: CASSLQGIVMNTEAFF. The CDR3 DNA reads TGTGCCAGCAGCTTGCAGGGGATCGTGATGAACACTGAAGCTTTCTTT.

This CDR3 reads CASSLVWSWDNEQFF. CDR3 coding DNA: TGTGCCAGCAGCTTAGTGTGGAGTTGGGACAATGAGCAGTTCTTC. The V gene is TRBV7-2, the J gene TRBJ2-1; D is uncertain. This CDR3 comprises 15 residues. Germline V gives CDR1 SGHTA, CDR2 FQGNSA. The germline V and J ends were trimmed by 1 base and 5 bases, with 12 bases remaining between them.

This clonotype turned up a few times. This rearrangement joins TRBV10-3 to TRBJ2-7; no clear D gene. The CDR3 has 14 residues. With 1 base removed from V and 2 bases from J, the gap between germline ends came to 9 bases. Per the germline V gene, CDR1 is ENHRY and CDR2 is SYGVKD. The CDR3 spells CAISEYTRTYEQYF. DNA of the CDR3: TGTGCCATCAGTGAGTATACAAGAACCTACGAGCAGTACTTC.

This chain connects TRBV2 to TRBJ2-5; D is possibly TRBD2 (6 bases). Germline CDR1 reads SNHLY; CDR2 reads FYNNEI. The CDR3 has 12 residues. The V end was cut by 7 bases, the J end by 4 bases, with 10 bases between. This CDR3 reads CASNGGGETQYF. The CDR3 DNA reads TGTGCCAGCAATGGGGGAGGAGAGACCCAGTACTTC.

The V call is TRBV30, the J call TRBJ2-1, with D perhaps TRBD1 or TRBD2 (6 bases each). CDR1 is GTSNPN, CDR2 SVGIG, per germline (reference sequence). CDR3 size: 18 residues. V was shortened by 4 bases and J by 9 bases, with 31 bases between the two germline ends. CDR3 nucleotides: TGTGCCTGGACCCAAAAGGGGGTCGGCGGGAAGAGGACGGGTGAGCAGTTCTTC. Protein sequence: CAWTQKGVGGKRTGEQFF.

This clonotype was counted at least ten times. The CDR3 coding sequence is TGTGCCATCAGTCCCGGGACTAGCGGGAGAGGCACCGGGGAGCTGTTTTTT. It is translated as CAISPGTSGRGTGELFF. J is TRBJ2-2 and V is TRBV10-3; 14 bases fit TRBD2. Germline V gene data show CDR1 as ENHRY and CDR2 as SYGVKD. This CDR3 has 17 amino acids. The V gene end was trimmed by 5 bases and the J gene end by 4 bases; junction bases not matched to a gene: 6.

The V call is TRBV6-1, the J call TRBJ2-1; 9 nucleotides match TRBD2. The length of the CDR3 is 16 residues. Per the germline V gene, CDR1 is MNHNS and CDR2 is SASEGT. The V and J ends lost 5 bases and 0 bases, in that order; junction bases with no gene match: 5. The CDR3 DNA reads as TGTGCCAGCAGTATAGCGGGAGTTAACTCCTACAATGAGCAGTTCTTC. Translating gives CASSIAGVNSYNEQFF.

With respect to this clonotype: This clone may be a read error of a much larger clone one base away. The chain links TRBV6-1 to TRBJ2-1, with TRBD2 identical over 14 bases. The junction had 1 base not matched to a gene; V was cut back by 6 bases and J by 0 bases. The CDR3 has 16 amino acids. Looked up from germline, CDR1 is MNHNS and CDR2 is SASEGT. The CDR3 loop reads CASRGTSGSSYNEQFF. Written as DNA, the CDR3 is TGTGCCAGCAGGGGGACTAGCGGGAGCTCCTACAATGAGCAGTTCTTC.

This clonotype was seen a few times. This chain joins TRBV29-1 and TRBJ2-1; 11 nucleotides match TRBD2. This CDR3 spans 14 amino acids. The V and J ends lost 5 bases and 7 bases, in that order; junction bases with no gene match: 7. Germline-derived CDR1 and CDR2 are SQVTM and ANQGSEA. The CDR3 nucleotides read TGCAGCGTTCGAGTAGCGGGAGGGTCAAATGAGCAGTTCTTC. Protein product: CSVRVAGGSNEQFF.

V usage is TRBV4-2 and J usage is TRBJ2-7; D not certain. The germline V gene encodes CDR1 LGHNA and CDR2 YNFKEQ. The V and J ends lost 0 bases and 4 bases respectively, with 16 bases between them. The CDR3 is made up of 16 amino acids. CDR3 DNA sequence: TGTGCCAGCAGCCAAGATTTGGGGAACAGCCCGTACGAGCAGTACTTC. It yields the protein CASSQDLGNSPYEQYF.

The table lists this clonotype with a few counts. The rearrangement joins TRBV2 to TRBJ2-7; perhaps TRBD1 as D (5 bases). This CDR3 contains 14 residues. Germline assignment: CDR1 SNHLY and CDR2 FYNNEI. V lost 8 bases and J 2 bases, leaving 16 bases between the germline ends. Here the CDR3 DNA reads TGTGCCAGCGAGCCAACAGGTGGTCCCTACGAGCAGTACTTC. Its protein product is CASEPTGGPYEQYF.

This clonotype was counted only a few times. V gene TRBV27 combines with J gene TRBJ1-1; weak D call: TRBD1 (5 bases). The CDR3 sequence is 12 residues long. Trimming removed 3 bases from V and 5 bases from J, with 7 bases in between. Germline V gene sequence: CDR1 MNHEY, CDR2 SMNVEV (reference sequence). CDR3 loop: CASSFRGTEAFF. The CDR3 DNA reads as TGTGCCAGCAGTTTCCGGGGGACTGAAGCTTTCTTT.

This clonotype came up a few times. V usage is TRBV5-1 and J usage is TRBJ2-7, with 8 bases fitting TRBD1. Germline V gene data show CDR1 as SGHRS and CDR2 as YFSETQ. The ends lost 4 bases at V and 2 bases at J; junction bases unmatched: 5. This CDR3 spans 14 amino acids. CDR3 bases: TGCGCCAGCAGCCGGGACAGGCTAGCCTACGAGCAGTACTTC. Its protein product is CASSRDRLAYEQYF.

This clonotype turned up a few times. This rearrangement joins TRBV20-1 to TRBJ1-5; no clear D. Germline V gene lookup returns CDR1 DFQATT and CDR2 SNEGSKA (reference sequence). The V gene lost 6 bases and the J gene lost 15 bases, with 21 bases spanning the gap. The CDR3 runs to 12 residues. The CDR3 sequence is CSAPNREGIRHF. The CDR3 DNA is TGCAGTGCGCCTAACCGCGAGGGTATCCGGCATTTT.

The chain recombines TRBV29-1 with TRBJ1-1, with a tentative D call TRBD1 (6 bases). CDR1 and CDR2 from the germline V gene are SQVTM and ANQGSEA. The CDR3 sequence is 14 residues long. V was pared by 4 bases and J by 4 bases, with 16 bases between. The CDR3 region has the DNA TGCAGCGTTGTTAACAACAGGGTGGTCACTGAAGCTTTCTTT. Its protein product is CSVVNNRVVTEAFF.

This clonotype was picked up a small number of times. The chain recombines TRBV12-3 or TRBV12-4 with TRBJ2-3; D is unresolved. V lost 5 bases and J 7 bases, leaving 10 bases between the germline ends. CDR3 size: 12 residues. Written as DNA, the CDR3 is TGTGCCAGCAGTCTGTTATGGTATACGCAGTATTTT. The encoded protein is CASSLLWYTQYF.

This clonotype has a handful of counts. The rearrangement uses TRBV20-1 and TRBJ2-2; the D gene is possibly TRBD2 (5 bases). Germline V gene lookup returns CDR1 DFQATT and CDR2 SNEGSKA (reference sequence). V lost 6 bases, J lost 1 base, and 12 bases lay in between. This CDR3 contains 14 residues. CDR3 protein: CSAEGLRNTGELFF. For the CDR3, the DNA is TGCAGTGCCGAGGGTCTTCGGAACACCGGGGAGCTGTTTTTT.

The chain joins TRBV27 to TRBJ2-2; 9 bases are shared with TRBD2. Germline CDR1 is MNHEY and CDR2 is SMNVEV (reference sequence). With 5 bases clipped from V and 6 bases from J, the junction kept 4 bases outside the gene matches. The CDR3 length is 14 residues. CDR3 in DNA: TGTGCCAGCAGTGGGACTAGCAGCCCCGGGGAGCTGTTTTTT. Its protein product is CASSGTSSPGELFF.